One and the same sample provided the 28 T cell receptor beta chains below, sequenced in a study of blood T cells in healthy people across ages. A J-beta primer mix and a sample-barcoded 5' primer were used in a second PCR of roughly 7 to 12 cycles. TCRdb ran MiXCR on the 5' RACE reads and lists one entry per CDR3 protein. The sample lists some 750,000 distinct CDR3 sequences; 22% were seen once. The sequencing sample was made of blood. These receptors were obtained from a man in his sixties or seventies in good health.

This clonotype was counted between two and nine times. This chain joins TRBV4-2 and TRBJ1-1; the D gene is possibly TRBD1 (5 bases). This CDR3 is 17 amino acids long. The germline V gene has CDR1 LGHNA and CDR2 YNFKEQ. Trimming shortened V by 0 bases and J by 1 base, and 15 bases separated the two germline ends. In DNA form, the CDR3 reads TGTGCCAGCAGCCAAGATTGGAGGCGGGGGACGAACACTGAAGCTTTCTTT. It translates to CASSQDWRRGTNTEAFF.

The chain has TRBV14 and TRBJ2-5; tentatively, D is TRBD1 (5 bases). The CDR3 runs 16 residues. Germline CDR1 SGHDN, CDR2 FVKESK. Trimming cost V 3 bases and J 0 bases, with 14 bases left between them. The CDR3, as DNA: TGTGCCAGCAGCCATCAGGGATTCCTCTACCAAGAGACCCAGTACTTC. Translation: CASSHQGFLYQETQYF.

This clonotype was counted between two and nine times. The chain has TRBV20-1 and TRBJ1-5; D is perhaps TRBD1 (6 bases). The germline V and J ends were trimmed by 4 bases and 3 bases, with 19 bases remaining between them. This CDR3 spans 16 amino acids. CDR1 and CDR2 from the germline V gene are DFQATT and SNEGSKA (reference sequence). In nucleotides, the CDR3 is TGCAGTGCTAAAGAAAGTGGGGGGCTCCTCAATCAGCCCCAGCATTTT. Its translation is CSAKESGGLLNQPQHF.

This rearrangement joins TRBV5-1 to TRBJ2-3; D is perhaps TRBD1 or TRBD2 (5 bases each). The CDR3 contains 15 residues. The V and J ends lost 5 bases and 6 bases respectively, with 19 bases between them. Germline V CDR1 and CDR2: SGHRS, YFSETQ. The CDR3 DNA reads TGCGCCAGCAGTCCCGGGACCACTAGAACGGATACGCAGTATTTT. This translates into CASSPGTTRTDTQYF.

The genes are TRBV6-5 and TRBJ2-1, with D unresolved. The ends were cut back, 4 bases at V and 2 bases at J, with 12 bases in the middle. Germline V lookup: CDR1 MNHEY, CDR2 SVGAGI. This CDR3 is built from 15 residues. The chain's CDR3 is CASSFRTGPYNEQFF. CDR3 sequence (DNA): TGTGCCAGCAGTTTCCGGACCGGGCCCTACAATGAGCAGTTCTTC.

V usage is TRBV3-1 and J usage is TRBJ1-5, with 8 bases identical to TRBD1. The CDR3 sequence is 15 residues long. Germline CDR1 LGHDT, CDR2 YNNKEL (reference sequence). The V segment lost 2 bases and the J segment 5 bases; nucleotides outside the gene matches: 5. The CDR3 here is CASSQRQGRDQPQHF. The CDR3, as DNA: TGTGCCAGCAGCCAACGACAGGGGCGCGATCAGCCCCAGCATTTT.

This clonotype was counted only a few times. This chain links TRBV12-3 or TRBV12-4 with TRBJ2-5; D not resolved. Trimming took off 4 bases at V and 2 bases at J, with 8 bases between the two ends. The CDR3 length is 13 residues. CDR3 bases: TGTGCCAGCAGTTCCACCAATCAAGAGACCCAGTACTTC. It encodes CASSSTNQETQYF.

This clonotype showed up many times. The rearrangement uses TRBV7-6 and TRBJ2-5, with 8 bases that match TRBD2. The V and J ends lost 6 bases and 3 bases, in that order; junction bases with no gene match: 6. Germline loops: CDR1 SGHVS, CDR2 FNYEAQ. The CDR3 spans 14 residues. CDR3 bases: TGTGCCAGCAGTCGAGATAGCGGGAAAGAGACCCAGTACTTC. As protein: CASSRDSGKETQYF.

The chain is built from TRBV7-9 and TRBJ2-5; 9 bases line up with TRBD1. With 5 bases clipped from V and 7 bases from J, the junction kept 11 bases outside the gene matches. Germline lookup yields CDR1 SEHNR and CDR2 FQNEAQ (reference sequence). The CDR3 is 15 amino acids. As DNA, the CDR3 is TGTGCCAGCAGCCGCCGGGACAGGGAGAAAGGGACCCAGTACTTC. Amino acid sequence: CASSRRDREKGTQYF.

V is TRBV5-1 and J is TRBJ2-1, with D hard to call. Trimming took 2 bases from V and 3 from J, leaving 9 bases between them. CDR3 size: 14 residues. CDR1 and CDR2 from the germline V gene are SGHRS and YFSETQ. The CDR3 is CASSFRTDYNEQFF. Written as DNA, the CDR3 is TGCGCCAGCAGCTTTCGAACAGACTACAATGAGCAGTTCTTC.

V and J are TRBV5-1 and TRBJ2-5; D remains unclear. V was pared by 4 bases and J by 2 bases, with 12 bases between. Germline V lookup: CDR1 SGHRS, CDR2 YFSETQ. This CDR3 is built from 14 residues. CDR3 nucleotides: TGCGCCAGCAGCAAGAAACAAGGTCAAGAGACCCAGTACTTC. Its translation: CASSKKQGQETQYF.

The gene calls are TRBV5-1 and TRBJ2-5; no clear D gene. The CDR3 contains 15 residues. Germline V gene sequence: CDR1 SGHRS, CDR2 YFSETQ. Trimming took off 0 bases at V and 3 bases at J, with 12 bases between the two ends. The CDR3 bases are TGCGCCAGCAGCTTGGTGGCGGACGTAGAAGAGACCCAGTACTTC. Its protein is CASSLVADVEETQYF. Full variable domain (rest looked up from reference TRBV5-1 and TRBJ2-5): KAGVTQTPRYLIKTRGQQVTLSCSPISGHRSVSWYQQTPGQGLQFLFEYFSETQRNKGNFPGRFSGRQFSNSRSEMNVSTLELGDSALYLCASSLVADVEETQYFGPGTRLLVL.

This clonotype has just a few counts. The V and J genes are TRBV30 and TRBJ2-5; possibly TRBD2 for D (6 bases). V shed 1 base and J shed 5 bases, with 8 bases lying between them. The length of the CDR3 is 12 residues. CDR1 and CDR2 (germline): GTSNPN, SVGIG (reference sequence). The CDR3 sequence: CAWSGREETQYF. The CDR3 nucleotides read TGTGCCTGGAGTGGACGGGAGGAGACCCAGTACTTC.

The chain couples TRBV6-6 to TRBJ2-7; 7 bases map to TRBD2. The CDR3 has 15 residues. CDR1 is MNHNY, CDR2 SVGAGI, per germline (reference sequence). The V gene end was trimmed by 0 bases and the J gene end by 3 bases; junction bases not matched to a gene: 5. The CDR3 DNA sequence: TGTGCCAGCAGTTACTCAGGCGGCGGGAGCTACGAGCAGTACGTC. Amino acid sequence: CASSYSGGGSYEQYV.

This sequence joins TRBV6-2 or TRBV6-3 and TRBJ2-3, with D possibly being TRBD2 (5 bases). V shed 6 bases and J shed 3 bases, with 22 bases lying between them. From germline, CDR1 is MNHEY and CDR2 SVGEGT. The CDR3 runs to 17 residues. CDR3 DNA: TGTGCCAGCAGCCACGTGATAGCGAAAGGCCCGACAGATACGCAGTATTTT. Translated, it gives CASSHVIAKGPTDTQYF.

This clonotype was recorded at least ten times. J is TRBJ1-3 and V is TRBV7-9, with a weak D call TRBD1 (5 bases). The V end was cut by 4 bases, the J end by 15 bases, with 13 bases between. Germline CDR1 SEHNR, CDR2 FQNEAQ (reference sequence). This CDR3 has 11 amino acids. In DNA form, the CDR3 reads TGTGCCAGCAGCTCAACGTCCGGGACATATTTT. It encodes CASSSTSGTYF.

This clonotype was picked up a small number of times. The CDR3 does not close with the conserved phenylalanine or tryptophan, likely indicating a read error. The DNA is left out, because the CDR3 cannot be placed on it with certainty; the CDR3 is given as TCRdb lists it. V is TRBV12-3 or TRBV12-4 and J is TRBJ2-7. The CDR3 comprises 8 residues, both ends counted. CDR3 protein: CASSFPRL.

Comments on this clonotype: Relative to the germline gene, one junction end is altered; a read error may explain this. CDR3 amino acids: CASSFRGTSTDAQYF. The CDR3 bases are TGTGCCAGCAGTTTCAGGGGAACTAGCACAGATGCGCAGTATTTT. This sequence joins TRBV12-3 or TRBV12-4 and TRBJ2-3; tentatively, D is TRBD1 or TRBD2 (6 bases each). The CDR3 length is 15 residues.

This clonotype was observed a handful of times. The J gene is TRBJ2-3, the V gene TRBV11-2; D possibly uses TRBD1 or TRBD2 (5 bases each). V lost 2 bases, J lost 0 bases, and 15 bases lay in between. CDR3 length: 17 amino acids. CDR1 SGHAT and CDR2 FQNNGV come from the germline V gene. The CDR3 DNA reads TGTGCCAGCAGCTTAAGTAGACAGACTATTAGCACAGATACGCAGTATTTT. Translating gives CASSLSRQTISTDTQYF. The whole variable domain, filled in from reference TRBV11-2 and TRBJ2-3, reads EAGVAQSPRYKIIEKRQSVAFWCNPISGHATLYWYQQILGQGPKLLIQFQNNGVVDDSQLPKDRFSAERLKGVDSTLKIQPAKLEDSAVYLCASSLSRQTISTDTQYFGPGTRLTVL.

This chain connects TRBV6-2 or TRBV6-3 to TRBJ1-4, with unresolved D. CDR1 and CDR2 (germline): MNHEY, SVGEGT. This CDR3 contains 14 residues. The V and J ends lost 8 bases and 8 bases respectively, with 18 bases between them. CDR3 sequence: CASLKPVLGEKLFF. The CDR3 DNA follows: TGTGCCAGCCTTAAGCCGGTCTTAGGAGAAAAACTGTTTTTT.

This chain links TRBV28 with TRBJ2-5, with D possibly TRBD1 on 6 matching bases. Germline values: CDR1 MDHEN, CDR2 SYDVKM. The CDR3 has 15 residues. The V end was cut by 1 base, the J end by 1 base, with 10 bases between. DNA of the CDR3: TGTGCCAGCAGTTTATCGACAGGCCTCCAAGAGACCCAGTACTTC. Its protein product is CASSLSTGLQETQYF. Full variable domain (outside the CDR3, taken from reference TRBV28 and TRBJ2-5): DVKVTQSSRYLVKRTGEKVFLECVQDMDHENMFWYRQDPGLGLRLIYFSYDVKMKEKGDIPEGYSVSREKKERFSLILESASTNQTSMYLCASSLSTGLQETQYFGPGTRLLVL.

This sequence joins TRBV20-1 and TRBJ1-6; D is possibly TRBD1 (5 bases). The germline V and J ends were trimmed by 4 bases and 4 bases, with 11 bases remaining between them. CDR1 and CDR2 from the germline V gene are DFQATT and SNEGSKA (reference sequence). This CDR3 contains 14 residues. CDR3 bases: TGCAGTGCTATCCCGGGGGGTTATAATTCACCCCTCCACTTT. Translation: CSAIPGGYNSPLHF.

This clonotype was observed a few times. The chain has TRBV12-3 or TRBV12-4 and TRBJ2-7; D may be TRBD2 (6 bases). The V end was cut by 0 bases, the J end by 3 bases, with 12 bases between. CDR3 length: 15 amino acids. CDR3 in amino acids: CASSLAGGLIYEQYF. CDR3 DNA: TGTGCCAGCAGTTTAGCCGGGGGTCTGATCTACGAGCAGTACTTC.

This clonotype was detected ten times or more. This chain uses TRBV12-3 or TRBV12-4 with TRBJ2-5; D is unresolved. The CDR3 consists of 11 residues. Trimming shortened V by 6 bases and J by 2 bases, and 4 bases separated the two germline ends. This CDR3 is CASSDQETQYF. The CDR3 DNA follows: TGTGCCAGCAGCGATCAAGAGACCCAGTACTTC.

Ten or more counts support this clonotype. The chain carries TRBV14 and TRBJ1-2, with 7 nucleotides matching TRBD1. The V gene end was trimmed by 0 bases and the J gene end by 7 bases; junction bases not matched to a gene: 5. This CDR3 spans 14 amino acids. Germline CDR1 and CDR2: SGHDN and FVKESK. The CDR3 nucleotides read TGTGCCAGCAGCCAAGAGGCAGGGGGGAGTGGCTACACCTTC. Amino acid sequence: CASSQEAGGSGYTF.

V and J are TRBV29-1 and TRBJ2-1, with a possible D match to TRBD1 (5 bases). Germline-derived CDR1 and CDR2 are SQVTM and ANQGSEA. The CDR3 covers 14 residues. Trimming removed 1 base from V and 0 bases from J, with 7 bases in between. Here the CDR3 reads CSVEGGNSYNEQFF. The CDR3 DNA sequence: TGCAGCGTTGAAGGGGGCAACTCCTACAATGAGCAGTTCTTC.

The rearrangement links TRBV7-9 to TRBJ2-2; D unresolved. The V end lost 5 bases, the J end lost 6 bases, and 16 bases lay between the germline ends. The germline V gene has CDR1 SEHNR and CDR2 FQNEAQ (reference sequence). This CDR3 contains 15 residues. The CDR3 nucleotides are TGTGCCAGCAGCCATTGTAAGGGATGGTCCGGGGAGCTGTTTTTT. It yields the protein CASSHCKGWSGELFF.

This sequence joins TRBV20-1 and TRBJ2-2; tentatively, D is TRBD2 (6 bases). Germline loops: CDR1 DFQATT, CDR2 SNEGSKA (reference sequence). There are 14 residues in the CDR3. Trimming left V 0 bases short and J 7 bases short, with 12 bases between. The CDR3 spells CSARDSRGIGELFF. CDR3 coding DNA: TGCAGTGCTAGAGATTCACGGGGGATCGGGGAGCTGTTTTTT.